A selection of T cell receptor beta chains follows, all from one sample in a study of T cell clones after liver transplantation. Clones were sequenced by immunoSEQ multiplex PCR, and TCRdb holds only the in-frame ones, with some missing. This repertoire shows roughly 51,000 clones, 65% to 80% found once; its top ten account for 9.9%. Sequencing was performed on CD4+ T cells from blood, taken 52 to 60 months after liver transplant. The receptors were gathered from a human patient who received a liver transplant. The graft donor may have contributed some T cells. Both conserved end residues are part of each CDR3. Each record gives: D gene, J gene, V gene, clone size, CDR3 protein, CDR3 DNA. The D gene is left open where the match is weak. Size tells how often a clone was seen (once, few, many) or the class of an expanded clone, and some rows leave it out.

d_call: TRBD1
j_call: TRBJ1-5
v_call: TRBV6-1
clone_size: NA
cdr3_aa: CASSATGSSNQPQHF
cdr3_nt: TGTGCCAGCAGTGCGACAGGGTCGAGCAATCAGCCCCAGCATTTT

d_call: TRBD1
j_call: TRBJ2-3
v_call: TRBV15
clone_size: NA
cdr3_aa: CATSRDRGDRTDTQYF
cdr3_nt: TGTGCCACCAGCAGAGATCGTGGGGACAGAACGGATACGCAGTATTTT

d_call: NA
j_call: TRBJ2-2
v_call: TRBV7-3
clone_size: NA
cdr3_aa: CASRRGREVGELFF
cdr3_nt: TGTGCCAGCAGGCGGGGCAGGGAGGTCGGGGAGCTGTTTTTT

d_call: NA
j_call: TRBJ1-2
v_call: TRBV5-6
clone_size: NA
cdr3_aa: CASSLGQNYGYTF
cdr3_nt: TGTGCCAGCAGCTTGGGGCAGAACTATGGCTACACCTTC

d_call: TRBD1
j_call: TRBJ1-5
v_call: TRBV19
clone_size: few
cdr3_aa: CASSPDRVEPQHF
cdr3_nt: TGTGCCAGTAGTCCGGACAGGGTCGAGCCCCAGCATTTT

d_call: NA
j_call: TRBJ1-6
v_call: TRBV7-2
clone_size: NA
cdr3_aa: CASSSGGSPLHF
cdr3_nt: TGTGCCAGCAGCTCAGGTGGCTCGCCCCTCCACTTT

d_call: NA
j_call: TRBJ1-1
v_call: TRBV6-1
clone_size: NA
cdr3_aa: CASALGHGNTEAFF
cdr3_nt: TGTGCCAGCGCATTAGGACATGGTAACACTGAAGCTTTCTTT

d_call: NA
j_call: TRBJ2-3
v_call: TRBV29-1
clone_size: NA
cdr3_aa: CSVEYKGGVLGADTQYF
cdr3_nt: TGCAGCGTTGAATATAAGGGGGGAGTCTTGGGAGCAGATACGCAGTATTTT

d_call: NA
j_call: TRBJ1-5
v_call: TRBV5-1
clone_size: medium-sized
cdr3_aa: CASSLSGGNQPQHF
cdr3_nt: TGCGCCAGCAGCTTGTCCGGTGGCAATCAGCCCCAGCATTTT

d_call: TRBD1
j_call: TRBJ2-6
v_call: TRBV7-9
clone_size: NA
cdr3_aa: CASSPPGQVVTLGVLTF
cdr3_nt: TGTGCCAGCAGCCCTCCGGGACAGGTGGTAACTCTTGGCGTCCTGACTTTC

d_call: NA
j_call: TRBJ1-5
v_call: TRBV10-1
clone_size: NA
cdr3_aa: CASSAGAHQPQHF
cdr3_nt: TGCGCCAGCAGTGCAGGGGCCCATCAGCCCCAGCATTTT

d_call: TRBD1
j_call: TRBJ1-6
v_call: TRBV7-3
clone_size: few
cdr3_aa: CASSQGGNSPLHF
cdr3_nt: TGTGCCAGCTCCCAAGGGGGCAATTCACCCCTCCACTTT

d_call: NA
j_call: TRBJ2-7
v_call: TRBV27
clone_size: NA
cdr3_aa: CASSLYPRSEQYF
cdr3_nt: TGTGCCAGCAGCTTGTACCCACGAAGCGAGCAGTACTTC

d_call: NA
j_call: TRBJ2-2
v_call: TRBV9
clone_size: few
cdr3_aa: CASSQGRVNTGELFF
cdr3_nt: TGTGCCAGCAGCCAGGGACGGGTCAACACCGGGGAGCTGTTTTTT

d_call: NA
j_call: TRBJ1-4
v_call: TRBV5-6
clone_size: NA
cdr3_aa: CASSLDGWGTNEKLFF
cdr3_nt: TGTGCCAGCAGCTTGGACGGGTGGGGAACTAATGAAAAACTGTTTTTT

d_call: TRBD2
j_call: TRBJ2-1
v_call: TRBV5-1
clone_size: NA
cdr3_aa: CASSLAGGGPRDEQFF
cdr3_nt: TGCGCCAGCAGCTTGGCCGGCGGGGGGCCCCGTGATGAGCAGTTCTTC

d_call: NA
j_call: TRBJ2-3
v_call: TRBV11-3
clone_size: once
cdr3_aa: CASSLGGQSTDTQYF
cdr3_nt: TGTGCCAGCAGCTTAGGAGGGCAGAGCACAGATACGCAGTATTTT

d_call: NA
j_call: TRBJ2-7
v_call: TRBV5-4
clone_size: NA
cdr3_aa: CASSSGTQTNEQYF
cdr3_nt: TGTGCCAGCAGCTCCGGGACTCAAACCAACGAGCAGTACTTC

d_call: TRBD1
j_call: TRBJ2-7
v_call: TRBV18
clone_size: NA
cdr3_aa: CASSLQGAGEQYF
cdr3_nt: TGTGCCAGCTCACTACAGGGGGCGGGAGAGCAGTACTTC

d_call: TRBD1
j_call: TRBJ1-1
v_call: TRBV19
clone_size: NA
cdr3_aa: CASSATGYGTEAFF
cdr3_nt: TGTGCCAGTAGTGCGACAGGGTATGGAACTGAAGCTTTCTTT